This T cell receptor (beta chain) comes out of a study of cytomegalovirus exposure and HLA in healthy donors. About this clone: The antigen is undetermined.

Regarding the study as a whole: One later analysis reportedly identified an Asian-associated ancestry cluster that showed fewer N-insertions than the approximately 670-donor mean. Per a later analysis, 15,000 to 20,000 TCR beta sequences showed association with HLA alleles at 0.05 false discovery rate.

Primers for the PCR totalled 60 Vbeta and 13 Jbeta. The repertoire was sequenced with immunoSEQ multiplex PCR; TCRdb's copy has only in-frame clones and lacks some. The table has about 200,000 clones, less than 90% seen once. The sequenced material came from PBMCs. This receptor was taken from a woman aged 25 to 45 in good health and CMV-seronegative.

The CDR3 sequence: CASSPWTSGTGEQFF. As DNA, the CDR3 is TGTGCCAGCAGCCCCTGGACTAGCGGGACGGGTGAGCAGTTCTTC. The rearrangement joins TRBV5-4 to TRBJ2-1; TRBD2 aligns across 12 bases. J gave up 9 bases and V 4 bases, and 8 bases lay outside the gene matches. Germline V gene lookup returns CDR1 SGHNT and CDR2 YYREEE (reference sequence). The CDR3 is 15 amino acids.